The rows below give T cell receptor beta chains drawn from one sample of a study of early T cells in non-severe SARS-CoV-2 infection. TCRdb re-derived calls from the 5' RACE reads in MiXCR, one entry per CDR3 protein. The sample holds some 77,000 distinct CDR3 sequences, approximately 5% seen once. The starting material was whole blood, obtained at baseline. The source of these receptors is an adult who was a healthcare worker with PCR-confirmed SARS-CoV-2 infection or an uninfected control (not recorded which). Each CDR3 is given with its conserved first and last residue. The order of the fields is V gene, J gene, D gene, clone size, CDR3 DNA, CDR3 protein. The D gene is left open where the match is weak. The size entry is marked missing in some rows and otherwise reads once, few, many or a size class.

v_gene: TRBV2; j_gene: TRBJ1-2; d_gene: TRBD1; abundance: medium-sized; CDR3nt: TGTGCCAGCAGGTCGGACAGGGGAAACTATGGCTACACCTTC; CDR3aa: CASRSDRGNYGYTF
v_gene: TRBV12-3/TRBV12-4; j_gene: TRBJ1-3; d_gene: -; abundance: many; CDR3nt: TGTGCCAGCAGACGGACCCCAGTGGACACCATATATTTT; CDR3aa: CASRRTPVDTIYF
v_gene: TRBV29-1; j_gene: TRBJ2-1; d_gene: TRBD2; abundance: many; CDR3nt: TGCAGCGTTGTGGGACTAGGTATAGGCAATGAGCAGTTCTTC; CDR3aa: CSVVGLGIGNEQFF
v_gene: TRBV7-2; j_gene: TRBJ2-7; d_gene: -; abundance: few; CDR3nt: TGTGCCAGCAGTCGAAGGTCGGGAGAAGGGGGGAACGAGCAGTACTTC; CDR3aa: CASSRRSGEGGNEQYF
v_gene: TRBV12-3/TRBV12-4; j_gene: TRBJ2-7; d_gene: TRBD1; abundance: -; CDR3nt: TGTGCCAGCAGTTTGCGGACAGGGGGCACCTACGAGCAGTACTTC; CDR3aa: CASSLRTGGTYEQYF
v_gene: TRBV11-2; j_gene: TRBJ2-7; d_gene: -; abundance: many; CDR3nt: TGTGCCAGCAGCTTCGGGACTCGATCCTACGAGCAGTACTTC; CDR3aa: CASSFGTRSYEQYF
v_gene: TRBV6-2/TRBV6-3; j_gene: TRBJ1-1; d_gene: -; abundance: few; CDR3nt: TGTGCCAGCAGTCGGACGGAGAACACTGAAGCTTTCTTT; CDR3aa: CASSRTENTEAFF
v_gene: TRBV29-1; j_gene: TRBJ1-2; d_gene: TRBD1; abundance: many; CDR3nt: TGCAGCGTTGAAGCGAGGACAGGGCCCCTCAACACCTTC; CDR3aa: CSVEARTGPLNTF
v_gene: TRBV6-1; j_gene: TRBJ1-6; d_gene: -; abundance: -; CDR3nt: TGTGCCAGCAGTTACGGCGGGGGCGAAGGTTCACCCCTCCACTTT; CDR3aa: CASSYGGGEGSPLHF
v_gene: TRBV27; j_gene: TRBJ2-1; d_gene: TRBD2; abundance: few; CDR3nt: TGTGCCAGCAGTTCCCCTTCCGGGAGGTCCTACAATGAGCAGTTCTTC; CDR3aa: CASSSPSGRSYNEQFF
v_gene: TRBV11-3; j_gene: TRBJ2-1; d_gene: TRBD2; abundance: -; CDR3nt: TGTGCCAGCACCTTGGGGACTAGCACTAAGCAGCAGTTCTTC; CDR3aa: CASTLGTSTKQQFF
v_gene: TRBV6-5; j_gene: TRBJ2-2; d_gene: -; abundance: few; CDR3nt: TGTGCCAGCAGACAAAGGACGGATGCGAACACCGGGGAGCTGTTTTTT; CDR3aa: CASRQRTDANTGELFF
v_gene: TRBV11-2; j_gene: TRBJ2-1; d_gene: TRBD2; abundance: few; CDR3nt: TGTGCCAGCAGCTTAGTCTCTAGCGGGAGGAATGAGCAGTTCTTC; CDR3aa: CASSLVSSGRNEQFF
v_gene: TRBV7-9; j_gene: TRBJ2-1; d_gene: -; abundance: many; CDR3nt: TGTGCCAGCAGCTTAAGCCATGAGCAGTTCTTC; CDR3aa: CASSLSHEQFF
v_gene: TRBV7-6; j_gene: TRBJ2-3; d_gene: TRBD2; abundance: many; CDR3nt: TGTGCCAGCAGCTTCACACCGGCTAGCGGGAGTGGCTCACGCACAGATACGCAGTATTTT; CDR3aa: CASSFTPASGSGSRTDTQYF
v_gene: TRBV24-1; j_gene: TRBJ2-1; d_gene: -; abundance: many; CDR3nt: TGTGCCACCAGCTGGGGCGGCTCCTACAATGAGCAGTTCTTC; CDR3aa: CATSWGGSYNEQFF
v_gene: TRBV30; j_gene: TRBJ2-1; d_gene: -; abundance: -; CDR3nt: TGTGCCTGGGATTATGCTGGGGGAGGAGGAGAGCAGTTCTTC; CDR3aa: CAWDYAGGGGEQFF
v_gene: TRBV12-3/TRBV12-4; j_gene: TRBJ2-1; d_gene: -; abundance: -; CDR3nt: TGTGCCAGCAGTCCCGGGACTCTAGTCAATGAGCAGTTCTTC; CDR3aa: CASSPGTLVNEQFF
v_gene: TRBV7-9; j_gene: TRBJ2-7; d_gene: -; abundance: -; CDR3nt: TGTGCCACCCAGCCCCGGGACCTGAGCTCCTACGAGCAGTACTTC; CDR3aa: CATQPRDLSSYEQYF
v_gene: TRBV18; j_gene: TRBJ2-2; d_gene: TRBD1; abundance: few; CDR3nt: TGTGCCAGCTCACCCAGACAGGGCGACGCCGGGGAGCTGTTTTTT; CDR3aa: CASSPRQGDAGELFF
v_gene: TRBV28; j_gene: TRBJ2-1; d_gene: TRBD2; abundance: many; CDR3nt: TGTGCCAGCAGCCACGGAAGCGGGGCCTCCTACAATGAGCAGTTCTTC; CDR3aa: CASSHGSGASYNEQFF
v_gene: TRBV10-3; j_gene: TRBJ1-5; d_gene: -; abundance: many; CDR3nt: TGTGCCATCAGTCCGGACATCAATCAGCCCCAGCATTTT; CDR3aa: CAISPDINQPQHF
v_gene: TRBV7-6; j_gene: TRBJ1-2; d_gene: -; abundance: many; CDR3nt: TGTGCCAGCAGTACCGATAGAGGATCGCCGACTACTAAGGGAGGCTACACCTTC; CDR3aa: CASSTDRGSPTTKGGYTF
v_gene: TRBV6-2/TRBV6-3; j_gene: TRBJ2-1; d_gene: TRBD2; abundance: -; CDR3nt: TGTGCCAGCAGTAGCGCGCGACTAGCGGGAGCGGGGGAGCAGTTCTTC; CDR3aa: CASSSARLAGAGEQFF
v_gene: TRBV28; j_gene: TRBJ2-1; d_gene: TRBD2; abundance: many; CDR3nt: TGTGCCAGCAGTTTCGGCGGGAGGAATGAGCAGTTCTTC; CDR3aa: CASSFGGRNEQFF
v_gene: TRBV18; j_gene: TRBJ1-2; d_gene: -; abundance: few; CDR3nt: TGTGCCAGCTCACCGCCCCCCCAAACCAACTATGGCTACACCTTC; CDR3aa: CASSPPPQTNYGYTF
v_gene: TRBV4-1; j_gene: TRBJ2-7; d_gene: TRBD2; abundance: many; CDR3nt: TGCGCCAGCAGCCTCGGACTAGGTGACTACGAGCAGTACTTC; CDR3aa: CASSLGLGDYEQYF
v_gene: TRBV28; j_gene: TRBJ1-6; d_gene: -; abundance: many; CDR3nt: TGTGCCAGCAGTTTATGGGCCCGCCCTACCGATTCACCCCTCCACTTT; CDR3aa: CASSLWARPTDSPLHF
v_gene: TRBV5-1; j_gene: TRBJ2-1; d_gene: -; abundance: many; CDR3nt: TGCGCCAGCAGCGTCCCCTACAATGAGCAGTTCTTC; CDR3aa: CASSVPYNEQFF
v_gene: TRBV2; j_gene: TRBJ2-1; d_gene: TRBD1; abundance: many; CDR3nt: TGTGCCAGCAGGTCCGGGACAGGGGGATACAATGAGCAGTTCTTC; CDR3aa: CASRSGTGGYNEQFF
v_gene: TRBV11-3; j_gene: TRBJ1-1; d_gene: TRBD1; abundance: -; CDR3nt: TGTGCCAGCAGGTTAGCCGCCCGGGACAGGGTCATGAACACTGAAGCTTTCTTT; CDR3aa: CASRLAARDRVMNTEAFF
v_gene: TRBV7-9; j_gene: TRBJ1-2; d_gene: -; abundance: many; CDR3nt: TGTGCCAGCAGCTTAGGCGACAACGGCTACACCTTC; CDR3aa: CASSLGDNGYTF
v_gene: TRBV20-1; j_gene: TRBJ2-2; d_gene: TRBD1; abundance: many; CDR3nt: TGCAGTGCTTGTACCACAGGGGGCACCGGGGAGCTGTTTTTT; CDR3aa: CSACTTGGTGELFF
v_gene: TRBV5-1; j_gene: TRBJ1-5; d_gene: -; abundance: -; CDR3nt: TGCGCCAGCAGCTTGGCCGGGGGAGTGACTCAGCCCCAGCATTTT; CDR3aa: CASSLAGGVTQPQHF
v_gene: TRBV20-1; j_gene: TRBJ1-5; d_gene: TRBD1; abundance: many; CDR3nt: TGCAGTGCTATCCGCAGGGGGCGCTTTGATCAGCCCCAGCATTTT; CDR3aa: CSAIRRGRFDQPQHF
v_gene: TRBV29-1; j_gene: TRBJ1-1; d_gene: -; abundance: -; CDR3nt: TGCAGCGTTGCATTAGACAGCCGGAACACTGAAGCTTTCTTT; CDR3aa: CSVALDSRNTEAFF
v_gene: TRBV7-2; j_gene: TRBJ2-1; d_gene: TRBD2; abundance: many; CDR3nt: TGTGCCAGCAGCTGGACTAGCGGGAGCCACAATGAGCAGTTCTTC; CDR3aa: CASSWTSGSHNEQFF
v_gene: TRBV29-1; j_gene: TRBJ1-1; d_gene: -; abundance: many; CDR3nt: TGCAGCGGGGACGAAGAGGCTTTCTTT; CDR3aa: CSGDEEAFF
v_gene: TRBV27; j_gene: TRBJ1-1; d_gene: -; abundance: -; CDR3nt: TGTGCCAGCAATCCGGGACACCAGAACACTGAAGCTTTCTTT; CDR3aa: CASNPGHQNTEAFF
v_gene: TRBV5-4; j_gene: TRBJ2-5; d_gene: -; abundance: many; CDR3nt: TGTGCCAGCAGCCTTCAGGGGGGGGAGACCCAGTACTTC; CDR3aa: CASSLQGGETQYF
v_gene: TRBV24-1; j_gene: TRBJ2-5; d_gene: -; abundance: few; CDR3nt: TGTGCCACCCCTCTATACGGTATTGAGGAGACCCAGTACTTC; CDR3aa: CATPLYGIEETQYF
v_gene: TRBV30; j_gene: TRBJ1-1; d_gene: -; abundance: many; CDR3nt: TGTGCCTGGGGCCGGATCATGAACACTGAAGCTTTCTTT; CDR3aa: CAWGRIMNTEAFF
v_gene: TRBV10-3; j_gene: TRBJ1-6; d_gene: TRBD1; abundance: many; CDR3nt: TGTGCCATCAGTGAAGTGGGACAGGAAAATTCACCCCTCCACTTT; CDR3aa: CAISEVGQENSPLHF
v_gene: TRBV20-1; j_gene: TRBJ2-7; d_gene: -; abundance: -; CDR3nt: TGCAGTGCTAGTGGGGCGGGACTCTCGCCCTACGAGCAGTACTTC; CDR3aa: CSASGAGLSPYEQYF
v_gene: TRBV28; j_gene: TRBJ2-3; d_gene: -; abundance: -; CDR3nt: TGTGCCAGCAGTTCAGAGGGGGAGGATACGCAGTATTTT; CDR3aa: CASSSEGEDTQYF
v_gene: TRBV7-9; j_gene: TRBJ2-5; d_gene: -; abundance: -; CDR3nt: TGTGCCAGCAGCTCAGCTGGCCTAGCAGAGACCCAGTACTTC; CDR3aa: CASSSAGLAETQYF
v_gene: TRBV4-1; j_gene: TRBJ2-1; d_gene: TRBD2; abundance: few; CDR3nt: TGCGCCAGCAGCCAAGGACTAGCGGTATCCTACAATGAGCAGCTCTTC; CDR3aa: CASSQGLAVSYNEQLF
v_gene: TRBV7-2; j_gene: TRBJ2-4; d_gene: TRBD2; abundance: -; CDR3nt: TGTGCCAGCAGCCGCGGGACTAGCGGGCAAAAAGGGGACATTCAGTACTTC; CDR3aa: CASSRGTSGQKGDIQYF
v_gene: TRBV7-9; j_gene: TRBJ2-5; d_gene: -; abundance: -; CDR3nt: TGTGCCAGCAGCTTTACAGAGACCCAGTACTTC; CDR3aa: CASSFTETQYF
v_gene: TRBV10-1; j_gene: TRBJ2-1; d_gene: -; abundance: -; CDR3nt: TGCGCCCGACAAGGGCTAGCCTCCTACAATGAGCAGTTCTTC; CDR3aa: CARQGLASYNEQFF
v_gene: TRBV29-1; j_gene: TRBJ1-1; d_gene: -; abundance: -; CDR3nt: TGCAGCACCGCGGCCACACAGAACACTGAAGCTTTCTTT; CDR3aa: CSTAATQNTEAFF
v_gene: TRBV6-5; j_gene: TRBJ2-1; d_gene: -; abundance: few; CDR3nt: TGTGCCAGCAGTTACTCCCGGGGAGACTCCTACAATGAGCAGTTCTTC; CDR3aa: CASSYSRGDSYNEQFF